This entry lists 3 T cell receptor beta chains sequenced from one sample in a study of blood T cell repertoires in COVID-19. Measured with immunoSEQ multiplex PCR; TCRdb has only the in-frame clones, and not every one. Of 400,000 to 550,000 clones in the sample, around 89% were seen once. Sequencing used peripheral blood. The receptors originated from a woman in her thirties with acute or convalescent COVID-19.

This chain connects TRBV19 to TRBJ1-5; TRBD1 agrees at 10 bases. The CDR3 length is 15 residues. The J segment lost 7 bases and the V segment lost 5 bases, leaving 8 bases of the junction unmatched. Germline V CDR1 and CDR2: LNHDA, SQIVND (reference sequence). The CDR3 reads CASSLLGTGDQPQHF. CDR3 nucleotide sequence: TGTGCCAGTAGTTTACTTGGGACAGGGGACCAGCCCCAGCATTTT.

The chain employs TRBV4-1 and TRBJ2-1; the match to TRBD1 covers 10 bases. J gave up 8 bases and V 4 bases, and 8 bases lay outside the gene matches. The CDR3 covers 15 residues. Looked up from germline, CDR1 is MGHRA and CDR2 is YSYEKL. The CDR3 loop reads CASSPRDRGLYEQFF. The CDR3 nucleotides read TGCGCCAGCAGCCCCCGGGACAGGGGATTGTATGAGCAGTTCTTC.

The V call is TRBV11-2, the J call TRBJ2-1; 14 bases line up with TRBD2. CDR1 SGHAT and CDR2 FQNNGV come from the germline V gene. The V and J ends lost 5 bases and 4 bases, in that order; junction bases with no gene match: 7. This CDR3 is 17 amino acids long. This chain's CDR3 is CASSPRLAGGVYNEQFF. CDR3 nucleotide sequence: TGTGCCAGCAGCCCCCGACTAGCGGGGGGGGTGTACAATGAGCAGTTCTTC.